This is a list of T cell receptor beta chains from one sample in a study of blood T cell repertoires in COVID-19. Assay: immunoSEQ multiplex PCR; the TCRdb copy retains only in-frame clones and omits some. This sample has roughly 670,000 clones, with more than 80% found just once. The sample comprised peripheral blood. The receptors stem from a woman aged 18-29 years with acute or convalescent COVID-19. CDR3s include the opening cysteine and the closing phenylalanine or tryptophan. Each record gives: V gene, clone size, CDR3 protein. Clone size is shown for a subset of rows, as once, few, many or a class of expanded clone.

v_call: TRBV2; clone_size: few; cdr3_aa: CASSEDRGYYNEQFF
v_call: TRBV9; clone_size: NA; cdr3_aa: CASSVGQGAGEKLFF
v_call: TRBV6-5; clone_size: NA; cdr3_aa: CASSSTGQVYSPLHF
v_call: TRBV4-3; clone_size: NA; cdr3_aa: CASSQVQGSSYEQYF
v_call: TRBV25-1; clone_size: NA; cdr3_aa: CASSGYLMAFF
v_call: TRBV13; clone_size: NA; cdr3_aa: CASSLYDTQYF
v_call: TRBV6-5; clone_size: NA; cdr3_aa: CASSPGSGDNSPLHF
v_call: TRBV24-1; clone_size: once; cdr3_aa: CATSDLPGALIF
v_call: TRBV19; clone_size: NA; cdr3_aa: CASSMVAFTTLGTF
v_call: TRBV10-1; clone_size: NA; cdr3_aa: CASSPGEGNQPQHF
v_call: TRBV5-1; clone_size: NA; cdr3_aa: CASSLAPTSIGIGSGYTF
v_call: TRBV7-2; clone_size: NA; cdr3_aa: CASSHDRDTEAFF
v_call: TRBV3-1/TRBV3-2; clone_size: NA; cdr3_aa: CASSQDRTGRFEQYF
v_call: TRBV7-9; clone_size: NA; cdr3_aa: CASSGDTGPSPLHF
v_call: TRBV6-5; clone_size: NA; cdr3_aa: CASTGRGDAGELFF
v_call: TRBV19; clone_size: NA; cdr3_aa: CASSQARGLRDQPQHF
v_call: TRBV7-2; clone_size: NA; cdr3_aa: CASSLARDRVEQYF
v_call: TRBV27; clone_size: NA; cdr3_aa: CASSPDRVGYGYTF
v_call: TRBV5-5; clone_size: NA; cdr3_aa: CASSVDRGYGYTF
v_call: TRBV4-3; clone_size: NA; cdr3_aa: CASSQESGDGANVLTF
v_call: TRBV3-1/TRBV3-2; clone_size: few; cdr3_aa: CASSPRGGETQYF
v_call: TRBV4-3; clone_size: NA; cdr3_aa: CASAKGAASGNTIYF
v_call: TRBV5-1; clone_size: NA; cdr3_aa: CASGGAGGSNEKLFF
v_call: TRBV12-3/TRBV12-4; clone_size: NA; cdr3_aa: CASSLATLTPLHF
v_call: TRBV27; clone_size: NA; cdr3_aa: CASSLPGNTIYF
v_call: TRBV9; clone_size: NA; cdr3_aa: CASSPPSTGQIQGAFF
v_call: TRBV7-2; clone_size: NA; cdr3_aa: CASTQGNTGELFF
v_call: TRBV13; clone_size: NA; cdr3_aa: CASSDGGGGSGYGYTF
v_call: TRBV9; clone_size: NA; cdr3_aa: CASRAGVGYTF
v_call: TRBV25-1; clone_size: NA; cdr3_aa: CASSETGGYSPLHF
v_call: TRBV5-5; clone_size: NA; cdr3_aa: CASSSEGNEQFF
v_call: TRBV4-1; clone_size: NA; cdr3_aa: CASSQETLAGDTQYF
v_call: TRBV29-1; clone_size: NA; cdr3_aa: CSVGQGAGYGYTF
v_call: TRBV19; clone_size: NA; cdr3_aa: CASSMTGGPSYEQYF
v_call: TRBV7-9; clone_size: NA; cdr3_aa: CASSPRGLETQYF
v_call: TRBV19; clone_size: NA; cdr3_aa: CASRSTGQVPDTQYF
v_call: TRBV12-5; clone_size: NA; cdr3_aa: CASGLVPRILVGYQPQHF
v_call: TRBV6-5; clone_size: few; cdr3_aa: CASSYSGDGSNEQFF
v_call: TRBV5-1; clone_size: NA; cdr3_aa: CASTRDRGNEKLFF
v_call: TRBV25-1; clone_size: NA; cdr3_aa: CASSDIGQGAGNTIYF
v_call: TRBV11-2; clone_size: NA; cdr3_aa: CASRPSGGASYNEQFF
v_call: TRBV5-3; clone_size: NA; cdr3_aa: CARTHPEAGHDTEAFF
v_call: TRBV14; clone_size: NA; cdr3_aa: CASSQYRGGSGAFF
v_call: TRBV4-2; clone_size: NA; cdr3_aa: CASSRSTRTIDNEQFF
v_call: TRBV20-1; clone_size: NA; cdr3_aa: CSAPRPSYTF
v_call: TRBV3-1/TRBV3-2; clone_size: NA; cdr3_aa: CASSLGAVSNQPQHF
v_call: TRBV4-1; clone_size: NA; cdr3_aa: CASSQVGQGVGEQYF
v_call: TRBV4-2; clone_size: few; cdr3_aa: CASSLPNRVNNSPLHF
v_call: TRBV7-8; clone_size: once; cdr3_aa: CASSPQGIDGYTF
v_call: TRBV12-5; clone_size: NA; cdr3_aa: CASGLVSSSEETQYF